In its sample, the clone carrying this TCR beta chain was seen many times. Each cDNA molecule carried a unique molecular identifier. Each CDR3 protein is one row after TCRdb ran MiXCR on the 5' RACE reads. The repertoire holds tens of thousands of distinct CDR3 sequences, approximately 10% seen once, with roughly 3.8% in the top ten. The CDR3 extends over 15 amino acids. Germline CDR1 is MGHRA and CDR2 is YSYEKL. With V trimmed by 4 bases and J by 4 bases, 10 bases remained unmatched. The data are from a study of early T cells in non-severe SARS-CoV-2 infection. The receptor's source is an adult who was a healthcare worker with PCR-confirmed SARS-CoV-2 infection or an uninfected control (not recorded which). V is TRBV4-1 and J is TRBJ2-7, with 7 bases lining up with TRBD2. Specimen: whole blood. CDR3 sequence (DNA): TGCGCCAGCAGCCCAAGGGTGCTAGCGGATTACGAGCAGTACTTC. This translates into CASSPRVLADYEQYF.